This record covers a single T cell receptor beta chain. Assay: immunoSEQ multiplex PCR; the TCRdb copy retains only in-frame clones and omits some. The table records 120,000 or so clones, about 90% of them present only once. Germline V lookup: CDR1 SNHLY, CDR2 FYNNEI. The CDR3 is made up of 13 amino acids. The J segment lost 2 bases and the V segment lost 10 bases, leaving 7 bases of the junction unmatched. These data come from a study of T cell responses to AZD1222 COVID-19 vaccine. The chain couples TRBV2 to TRBJ1-1; 7 bases match TRBD1. The sample here was peripheral blood, taken on day 0 of AZD1222 vaccination. This receptor was identified in an adult in good health. CDR3 in DNA: TGTGCCACGACGGGACAGATTAACACTGAAGCTTTCTTT. It codes for CATTGQINTEAFF.